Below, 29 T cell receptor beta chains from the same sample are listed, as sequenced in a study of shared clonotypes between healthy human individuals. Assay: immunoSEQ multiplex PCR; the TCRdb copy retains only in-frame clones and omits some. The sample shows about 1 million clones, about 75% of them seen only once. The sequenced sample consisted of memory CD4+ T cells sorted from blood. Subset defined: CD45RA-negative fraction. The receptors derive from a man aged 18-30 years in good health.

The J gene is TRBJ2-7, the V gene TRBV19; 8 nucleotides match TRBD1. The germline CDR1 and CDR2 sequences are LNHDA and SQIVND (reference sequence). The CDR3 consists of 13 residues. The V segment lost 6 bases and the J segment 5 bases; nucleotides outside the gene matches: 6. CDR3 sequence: CASRADRGHEQYF. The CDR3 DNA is TGTGCCAGTAGAGCCGACAGGGGCCACGAGCAGTACTTC. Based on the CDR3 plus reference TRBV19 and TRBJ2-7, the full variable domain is DGGITQSPKYLFRKEGQNVTLSCEQNLNHDAMYWYRQDPGQGLRLIYYSQIVNDFQKGDIAEGYSVSREKKESFPLTVTSAQKNPTAFYLCASRADRGHEQYFGPGTRLTVT.

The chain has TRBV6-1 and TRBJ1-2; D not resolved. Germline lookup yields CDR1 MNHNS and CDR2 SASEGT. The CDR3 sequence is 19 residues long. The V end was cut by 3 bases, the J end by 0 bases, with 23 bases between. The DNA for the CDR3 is TGTGCCAGCAGTGATCCGGGCCACTCAGGATCACAACCTAACTATGGCTACACCTTC. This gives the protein CASSDPGHSGSQPNYGYTF.

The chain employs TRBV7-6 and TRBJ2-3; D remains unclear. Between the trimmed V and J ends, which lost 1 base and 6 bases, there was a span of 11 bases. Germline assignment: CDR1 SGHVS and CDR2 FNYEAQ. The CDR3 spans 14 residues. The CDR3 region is CASSLGYSSDTQYF. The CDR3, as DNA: TGTGCCAGCAGCTTAGGTTACTCTTCGGATACGCAGTATTTT.

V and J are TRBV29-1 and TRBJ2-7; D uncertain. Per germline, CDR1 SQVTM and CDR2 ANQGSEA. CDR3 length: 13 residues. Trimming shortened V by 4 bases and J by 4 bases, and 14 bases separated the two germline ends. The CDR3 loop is CSVVEVFEYEQYF. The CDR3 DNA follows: TGCAGCGTTGTTGAAGTCTTCGAATACGAGCAGTACTTC.

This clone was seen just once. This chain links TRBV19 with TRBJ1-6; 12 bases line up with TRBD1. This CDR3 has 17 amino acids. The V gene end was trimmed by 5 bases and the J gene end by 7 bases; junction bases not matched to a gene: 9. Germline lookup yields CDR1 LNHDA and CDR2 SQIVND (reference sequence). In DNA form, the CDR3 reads TGTGCCAGTAGTGGGGGACAGGGGGCGATTCAGAATTCACCCCTCCACTTT. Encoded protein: CASSGGQGAIQNSPLHF.

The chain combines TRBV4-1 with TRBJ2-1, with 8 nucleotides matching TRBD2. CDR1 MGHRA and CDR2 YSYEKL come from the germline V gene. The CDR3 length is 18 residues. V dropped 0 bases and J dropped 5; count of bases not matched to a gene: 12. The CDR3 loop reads CASSQELTSGQFHNEQFF. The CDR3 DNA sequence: TGCGCCAGCAGCCAAGAGCTTACTAGCGGACAATTCCACAATGAGCAGTTCTTC.

This CDR3 is CASSDELAVRDNEQFF. As DNA, the CDR3 is TGTGCCAGCAGTGACGAACTAGCTGTGCGAGACAATGAGCAGTTCTTC. The chain employs TRBV6-1 and TRBJ2-1; TRBD2 might be the D (6 bases). Germline loops: CDR1 MNHNS, CDR2 SASEGT. The CDR3 has 16 amino acids. V shed 3 bases and J shed 5 bases, with 17 bases lying between them.

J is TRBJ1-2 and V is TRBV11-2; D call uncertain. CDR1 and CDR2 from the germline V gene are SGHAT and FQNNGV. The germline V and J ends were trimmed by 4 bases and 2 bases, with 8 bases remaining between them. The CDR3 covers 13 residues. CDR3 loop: CASSSQGNYGYTF. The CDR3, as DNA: TGTGCCAGCAGCTCACAAGGGAACTATGGCTACACCTTC.

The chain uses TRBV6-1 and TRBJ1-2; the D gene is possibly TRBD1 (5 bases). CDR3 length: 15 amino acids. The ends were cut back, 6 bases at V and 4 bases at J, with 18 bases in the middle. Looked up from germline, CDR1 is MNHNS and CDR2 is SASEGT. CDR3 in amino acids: CASSEPGPGGYGYTF. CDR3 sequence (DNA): TGTGCCAGCAGCGAACCGGGACCCGGGGGCTATGGCTACACCTTC.

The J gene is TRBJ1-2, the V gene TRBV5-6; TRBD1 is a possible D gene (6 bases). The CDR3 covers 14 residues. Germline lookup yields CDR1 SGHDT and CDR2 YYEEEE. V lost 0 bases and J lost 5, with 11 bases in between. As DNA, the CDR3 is TGTGCCAGCAGCTTGGTGTCAGGGGATTATGGCTACACCTTC. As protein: CASSLVSGDYGYTF.

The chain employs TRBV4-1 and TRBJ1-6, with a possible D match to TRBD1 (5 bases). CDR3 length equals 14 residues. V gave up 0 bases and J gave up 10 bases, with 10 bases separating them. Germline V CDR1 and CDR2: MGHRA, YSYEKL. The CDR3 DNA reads TGCGCCAGCAGCCAAGATCTGAGGGGCTCACCCCTCCACTTT. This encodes CASSQDLRGSPLHF.

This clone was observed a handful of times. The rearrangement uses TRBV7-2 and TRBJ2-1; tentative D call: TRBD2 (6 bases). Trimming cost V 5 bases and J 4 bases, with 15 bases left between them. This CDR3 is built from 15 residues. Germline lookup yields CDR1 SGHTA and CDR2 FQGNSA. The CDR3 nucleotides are TGTGCCAGCAGCCTCACTCGGGACTGGTACAATGAGCAGTTCTTC. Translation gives CASSLTRDWYNEQFF.

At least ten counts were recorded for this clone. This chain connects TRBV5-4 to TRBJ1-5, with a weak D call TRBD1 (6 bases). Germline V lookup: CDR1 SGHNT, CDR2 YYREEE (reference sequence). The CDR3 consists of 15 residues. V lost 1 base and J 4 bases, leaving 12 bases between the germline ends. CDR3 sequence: CASSLNQGTNQPQHF. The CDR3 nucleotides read TGTGCCAGCAGCTTGAACCAGGGGACGAATCAGCCCCAGCATTTT.

CDR3 DNA: TGTGCCAGCAGCTTGCCCCAGGCCGAGGGCTACACCTTC. Translating it yields CASSLPQAEGYTF. The J gene is TRBJ1-2, the V gene TRBV5-4; no clear D gene. The CDR3 has 13 residues. Germline V CDR1 and CDR2: SGHNT, YYREEE (reference sequence). With 1 base removed from V and 8 bases from J, the gap between germline ends came to 12 bases.

In DNA form, the CDR3 reads TGTGCCATCAGTGAGTTCCCTAGCGGGAGGACCTACGAGCAGTACTTC. This translates into CAISEFPSGRTYEQYF. The gene calls are TRBV10-3 and TRBJ2-7; 11 nucleotides align to TRBD2. The CDR3 length is 16 residues. V shed 1 base, J shed 2 bases, and the junction held 4 bases outside the gene matches. The germline gives CDR1 ENHRY, CDR2 SYGVKD.

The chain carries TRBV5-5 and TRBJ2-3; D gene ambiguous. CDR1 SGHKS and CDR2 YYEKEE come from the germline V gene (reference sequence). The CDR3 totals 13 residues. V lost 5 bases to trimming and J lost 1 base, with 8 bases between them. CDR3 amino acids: CASSHKGTDTQYF. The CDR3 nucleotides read TGTGCCAGCAGTCATAAGGGCACAGATACGCAGTATTTT.

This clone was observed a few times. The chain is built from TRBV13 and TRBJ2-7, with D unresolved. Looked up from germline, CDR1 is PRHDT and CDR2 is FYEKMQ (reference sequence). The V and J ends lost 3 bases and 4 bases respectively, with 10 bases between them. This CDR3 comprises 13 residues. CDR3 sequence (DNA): TGTGCCAGCAGCTTGCCAGGATTGTACGAGCAGTACTTC. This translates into CASSLPGLYEQYF.

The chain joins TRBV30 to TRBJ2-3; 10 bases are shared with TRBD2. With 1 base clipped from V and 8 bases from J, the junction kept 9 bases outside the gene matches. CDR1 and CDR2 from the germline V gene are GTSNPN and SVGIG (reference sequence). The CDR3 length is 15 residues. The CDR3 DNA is TGTGCCTGGAGTGGCGAGCGGGGGGGTGCGGTTACGCAGTATTTT. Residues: CAWSGERGGAVTQYF.

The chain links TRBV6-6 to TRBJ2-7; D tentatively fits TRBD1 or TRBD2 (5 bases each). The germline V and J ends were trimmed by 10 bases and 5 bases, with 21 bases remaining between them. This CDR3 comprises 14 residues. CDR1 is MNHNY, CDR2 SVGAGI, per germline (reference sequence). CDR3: CATKEAGLGHEQYF. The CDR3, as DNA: TGTGCCACGAAGGAGGCAGGGTTGGGTCACGAGCAGTACTTC.

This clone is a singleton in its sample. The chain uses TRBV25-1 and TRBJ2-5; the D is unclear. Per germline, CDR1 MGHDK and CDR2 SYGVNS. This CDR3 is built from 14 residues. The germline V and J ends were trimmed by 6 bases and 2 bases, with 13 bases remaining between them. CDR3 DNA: TGTGCCAGCAGCCCGATTGGGTTTCAAGAGACCCAGTACTTC. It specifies CASSPIGFQETQYF.

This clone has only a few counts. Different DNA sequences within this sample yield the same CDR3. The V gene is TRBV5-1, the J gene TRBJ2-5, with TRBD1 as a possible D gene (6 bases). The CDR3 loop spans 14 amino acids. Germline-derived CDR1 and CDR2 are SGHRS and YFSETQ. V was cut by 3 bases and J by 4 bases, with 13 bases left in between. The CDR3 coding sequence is TGCGCCAGCAGCTCCCAGGGGATTCGAGAGACCCAGTACTTC. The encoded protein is CASSSQGIRETQYF.

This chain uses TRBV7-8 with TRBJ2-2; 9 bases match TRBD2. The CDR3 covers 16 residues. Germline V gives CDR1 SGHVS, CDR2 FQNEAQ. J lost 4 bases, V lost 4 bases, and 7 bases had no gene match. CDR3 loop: CASSSLAGGLTGELFF. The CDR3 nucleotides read TGTGCCAGCAGCTCCCTGGCGGGGGGGCTCACCGGGGAGCTGTTTTTT.

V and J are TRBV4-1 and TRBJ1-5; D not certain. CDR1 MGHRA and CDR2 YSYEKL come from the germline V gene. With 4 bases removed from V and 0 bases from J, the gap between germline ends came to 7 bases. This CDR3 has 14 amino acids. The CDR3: CASSPGFSNQPQHF. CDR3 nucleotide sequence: TGCGCCAGCAGCCCCGGTTTTAGCAATCAGCCCCAGCATTTT.

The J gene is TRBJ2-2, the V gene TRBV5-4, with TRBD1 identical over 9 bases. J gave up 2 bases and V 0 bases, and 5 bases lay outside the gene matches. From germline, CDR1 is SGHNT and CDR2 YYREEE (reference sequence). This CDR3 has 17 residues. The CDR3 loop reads CASSLGGQGRNTGELFF. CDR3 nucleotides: TGTGCCAGCAGCTTGGGGGGACAGGGTCGCAACACCGGGGAGCTGTTTTTT.

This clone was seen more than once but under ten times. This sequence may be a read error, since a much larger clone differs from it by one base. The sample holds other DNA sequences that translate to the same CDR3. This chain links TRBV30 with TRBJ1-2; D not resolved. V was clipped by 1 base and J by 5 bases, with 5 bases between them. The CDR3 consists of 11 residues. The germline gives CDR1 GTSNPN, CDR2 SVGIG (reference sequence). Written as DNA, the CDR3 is TGTGCCTGGAGTGGAACATATGGCTACACCTTC. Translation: CAWSGTYGYTF.

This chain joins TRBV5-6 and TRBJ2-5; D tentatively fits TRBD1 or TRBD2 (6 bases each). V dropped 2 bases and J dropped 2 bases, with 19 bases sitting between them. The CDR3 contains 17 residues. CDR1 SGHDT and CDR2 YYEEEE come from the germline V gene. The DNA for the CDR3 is TGTGCCAGCAGCTTCTTTTCGCCGGGGGCTAAACAAGAGACCCAGTACTTC. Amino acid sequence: CASSFFSPGAKQETQYF.

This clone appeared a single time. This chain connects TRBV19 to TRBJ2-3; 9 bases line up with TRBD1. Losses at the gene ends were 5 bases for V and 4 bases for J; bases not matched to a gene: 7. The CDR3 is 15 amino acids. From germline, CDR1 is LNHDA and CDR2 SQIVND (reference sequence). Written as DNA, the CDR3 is TGTGCCAGTAGTGGGGACAGGGTGAAGGCAGATACGCAGTATTTT. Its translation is CASSGDRVKADTQYF. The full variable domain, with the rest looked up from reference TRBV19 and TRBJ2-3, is DGGITQSPKYLFRKEGQNVTLSCEQNLNHDAMYWYRQDPGQGLRLIYYSQIVNDFQKGDIAEGYSVSREKKESFPLTVTSAQKNPTAFYLCASSGDRVKADTQYFGPGTRLTVL.

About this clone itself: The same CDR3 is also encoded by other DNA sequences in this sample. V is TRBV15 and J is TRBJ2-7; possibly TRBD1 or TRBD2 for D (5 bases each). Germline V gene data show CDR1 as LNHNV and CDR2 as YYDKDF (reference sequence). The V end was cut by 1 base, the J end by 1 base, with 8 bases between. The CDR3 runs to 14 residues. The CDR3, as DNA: TGTGCCACCAGCAGAGTTGGGGGATCCTACGAGCAGTACTTC. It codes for CATSRVGGSYEQYF. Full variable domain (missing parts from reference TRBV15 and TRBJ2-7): DAMVIQNPRYQVTQFGKPVTLSCSQTLNHNVMYWYQQKSSQAPKLLFHYYDKDFNNEADTPDNFQSRRPNTSFCFLDIRSPGLGDTAMYLCATSRVGGSYEQYFGPGTRLTVT.

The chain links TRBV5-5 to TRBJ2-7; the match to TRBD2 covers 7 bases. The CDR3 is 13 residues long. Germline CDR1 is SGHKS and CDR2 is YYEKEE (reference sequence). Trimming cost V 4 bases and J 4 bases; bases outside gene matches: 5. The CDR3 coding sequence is TGTGCCAGCAGCGGGGAGGGGAGGTACGAGCAGTACTTC. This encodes CASSGEGRYEQYF.